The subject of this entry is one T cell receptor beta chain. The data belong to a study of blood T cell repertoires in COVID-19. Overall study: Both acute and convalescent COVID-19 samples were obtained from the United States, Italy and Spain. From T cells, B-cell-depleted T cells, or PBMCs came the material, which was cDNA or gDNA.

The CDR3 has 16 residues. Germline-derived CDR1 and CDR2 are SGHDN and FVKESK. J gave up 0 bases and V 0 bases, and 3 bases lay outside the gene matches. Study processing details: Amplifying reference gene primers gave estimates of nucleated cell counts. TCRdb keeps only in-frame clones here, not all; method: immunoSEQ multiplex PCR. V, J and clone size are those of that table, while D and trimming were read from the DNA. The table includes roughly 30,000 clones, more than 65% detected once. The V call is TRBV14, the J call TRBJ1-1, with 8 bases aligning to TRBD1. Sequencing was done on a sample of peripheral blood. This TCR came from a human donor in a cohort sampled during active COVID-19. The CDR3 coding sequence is TGTGCCAGCAGCCAAGATCTGGGACAGGTGAACACTGAAGCTTTCTTT. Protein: CASSQDLGQVNTEAFF.